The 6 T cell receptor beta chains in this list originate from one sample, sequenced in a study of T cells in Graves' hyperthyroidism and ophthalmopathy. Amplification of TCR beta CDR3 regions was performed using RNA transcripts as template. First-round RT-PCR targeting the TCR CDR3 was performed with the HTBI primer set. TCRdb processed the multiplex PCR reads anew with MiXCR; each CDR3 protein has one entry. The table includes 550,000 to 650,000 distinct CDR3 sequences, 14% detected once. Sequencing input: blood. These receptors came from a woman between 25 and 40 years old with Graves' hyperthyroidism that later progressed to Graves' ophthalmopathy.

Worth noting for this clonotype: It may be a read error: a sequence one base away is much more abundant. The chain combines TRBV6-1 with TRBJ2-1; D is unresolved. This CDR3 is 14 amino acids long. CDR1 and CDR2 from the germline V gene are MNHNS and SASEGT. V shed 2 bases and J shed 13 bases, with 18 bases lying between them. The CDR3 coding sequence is TGTGCCAGCAGTGAACAATTAAACGGAGAGACCCAGTTCTTC. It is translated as CASSEQLNGETQFF.

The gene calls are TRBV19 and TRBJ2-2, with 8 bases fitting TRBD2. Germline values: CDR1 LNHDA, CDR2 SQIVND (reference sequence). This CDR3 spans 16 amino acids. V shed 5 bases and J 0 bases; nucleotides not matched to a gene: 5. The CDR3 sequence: CASSVLAGSNTGELFF. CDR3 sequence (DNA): TGTGCCAGTAGTGTCCTAGCGGGCTCGAACACCGGGGAGCTGTTTTTT.

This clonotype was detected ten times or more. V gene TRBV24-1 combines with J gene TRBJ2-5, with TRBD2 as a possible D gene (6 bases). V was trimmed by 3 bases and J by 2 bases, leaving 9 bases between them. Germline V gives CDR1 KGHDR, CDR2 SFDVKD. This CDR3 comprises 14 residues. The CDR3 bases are TGTGCCACCAGTGATCTCGGAGGGCAAGAGACCCAGTACTTC. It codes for CATSDLGGQETQYF.

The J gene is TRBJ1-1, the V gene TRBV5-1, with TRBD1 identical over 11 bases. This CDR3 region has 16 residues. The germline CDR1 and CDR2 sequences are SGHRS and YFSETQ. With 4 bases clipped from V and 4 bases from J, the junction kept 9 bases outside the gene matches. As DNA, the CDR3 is TGCGCCAGCAGCCTGTGGACAGGGGGCGAGGGCACTGAAGCTTTCTTT. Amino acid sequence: CASSLWTGGEGTEAFF.

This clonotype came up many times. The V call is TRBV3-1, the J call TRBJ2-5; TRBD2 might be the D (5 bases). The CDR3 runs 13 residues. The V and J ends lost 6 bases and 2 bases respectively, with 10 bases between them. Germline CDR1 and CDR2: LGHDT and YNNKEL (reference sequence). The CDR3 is CASSLGMQETQYF. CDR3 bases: TGTGCCAGCAGTCTCGGGATGCAAGAGACCCAGTACTTC.

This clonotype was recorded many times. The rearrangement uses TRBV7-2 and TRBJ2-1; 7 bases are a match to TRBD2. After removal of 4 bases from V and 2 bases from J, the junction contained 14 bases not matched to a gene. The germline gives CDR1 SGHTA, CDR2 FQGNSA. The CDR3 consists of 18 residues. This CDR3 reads CASSYIQTGAGAYNEQFF. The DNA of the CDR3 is TGTGCCAGCAGCTACATACAGACCGGTGCGGGAGCCTACAATGAGCAGTTCTTC.